The rows below give T cell receptor beta chains drawn from one sample of a study of identifying expanded T cells in peripheral blood. Here immunoSEQ multiplex PCR was the method, and the copy in TCRdb shows in-frame clones only, minus some. The profile shows approximately 130,000 clones, roughly 90% of them singletons. The specimen was blood. The receptor source for this set is a person between 18 and 69 years old in good health. Both conserved end residues are part of each CDR3. D genes are given only for firm matches. Some rows have no size entry. The others give once, few or many, or a class for an expanded clone.

v_gene | abundance | len | d_gene | CDR3aa
TRBV7-9 | - | 14 | TRBD1 | CASSTGQFTGELFF
TRBV20-1 | - | 11 | - | CSARGGSEQFF
TRBV7-9 | - | 15 | - | CASSLLGTFTDTQYF
TRBV10-3 | - | 18 | - | CAIRPEDWKNEGTYEQYF
TRBV11-3 | - | 14 | - | CASSFASSYNEQFF
TRBV11-2 | once | 12 | - | CASSLAKNIQYF
TRBV15 | - | 12 | - | CATSRDRQYLFF
TRBV5-1 | - | 14 | - | CASSPGWGAGGYTF
TRBV6-1 | - | 12 | - | CASSEAGHGYTF
TRBV28 | - | 17 | TRBD1 | CASSSSSTGGADYGYTF
TRBV11-3 | - | 14 | TRBD2 | CASSFGGRMATQYF
TRBV4-1 | - | 17 | TRBD1 | CASSDHKSTGGDQPQHF